This T cell receptor beta chain appears in the sequencing data of a study of T cell changes during pregnancy in multiple sclerosis. Germline CDR1 reads SGHAT; CDR2 reads FQNNGV. The length of the CDR3 is 14 residues. Between the trimmed V and J ends, which lost 3 bases and 3 bases, there was a span of 10 bases. The table came from immunoSEQ multiplex PCR; TCRdb's copy has only in-frame clones and leaves some out. The table has just over 65,000 clones, roughly 89% seen once. This chain joins TRBV11-2 and TRBJ2-3; D uncertain. The receptor's source is a female donor with multiple sclerosis, enrolled in a pregnancy study. The source was peripheral blood, collected in the second trimester of pregnancy. The CDR3 coding sequence is TGTGCCAGCAGCTTCAGTTCCGGGACAGATACGCAGTATTTT. It specifies CASSFSSGTDTQYF.